Below are 6 T cell receptor beta chains sequenced from a single sample in a study of cytomegalovirus exposure and HLA in healthy donors. The protocol was immunoSEQ multiplex PCR, while the TCRdb copy is restricted to in-frame clones and leaves out a portion. Of over 150,000 clones in the sample, 75% to 85% were seen once. Sequenced sample: PBMCs. The receptors shown here come from a woman in her 30s in good health and CMV-seropositive.

The chain is built from TRBV2 and TRBJ2-7; possibly TRBD2 for D (5 bases). The germline CDR1 and CDR2 sequences are SNHLY and FYNNEI. The CDR3 consists of 13 residues. V was trimmed by 6 bases and J by 12 bases, leaving 21 bases between them. CDR3 sequence reads: CASRENSQTRLYF. In DNA form, the CDR3 reads TGTGCCAGCAGGGAAAACAGCCAAACTAGGCTGTACTTC.

The V gene is TRBV4-1, the J gene TRBJ1-1; 7 bases line up with TRBD1. The CDR3 consists of 15 residues. With 2 bases clipped from V and 3 bases from J, the junction kept 6 bases outside the gene matches. Germline loops: CDR1 MGHRA, CDR2 YSYEKL. CDR3 amino acids: CASSQLTGLHTEAFF. The CDR3 DNA reads as TGCGCCAGCAGCCAACTGACAGGGCTTCACACTGAAGCTTTCTTT.

As to this clone: An end of the junction does not agree with germline; a read error may underlie this. J is TRBJ2-2 and V is TRBV6-1, with TRBD2 as a possible D gene (6 bases). Germline CDR1 reads MNHNS; CDR2 reads SASEGT. The CDR3 spans 13 residues. CDR3: CASSEARLGEPFF. The CDR3 DNA is TGTGCCAGCAGTGAGGCTCGACTAGGGGAGCCGTTTTTT.

This clone has only a few counts. The chain recombines TRBV25-1 with TRBJ2-3, with D maybe TRBD1 (6 bases). V was shortened by 2 bases and J by 2 bases, with 11 bases between the two germline ends. This CDR3 is built from 15 residues. Germline CDR1 reads MGHDK; CDR2 reads SYGVNS. The CDR3 bases are TGTGCCAGCAGTGAACCGAGGGGGAACACAGATACGCAGTATTTT. This codes for CASSEPRGNTDTQYF.

The chain combines TRBV7-2 with TRBJ2-7, with unresolved D. Trimming removed 5 bases at V and 5 bases at J, with 10 bases between. The V gene's germline CDR1 is SGHTA and CDR2 FQGNSA. CDR3 size: 12 residues. CDR3 sequence (DNA): TGTGCCAGCAGCCTCTCTCCCCACGAGCAGTACTTC. It is translated as CASSLSPHEQYF. The whole variable domain, remainder taken from reference TRBV7-2 and TRBJ2-7, is GAGVSQSPSNKVTEKGKDVELRCDPISGHTALYWYRQSLGQGLEFLIYFQGNSAPDKSGLPSDRFSAERTGGSVSTLTIQRTQQEDSAVYLCASSLSPHEQYFGPGTRLTVT.

This clone turned up a few times. The gene calls are TRBV20-1 and TRBJ1-4; no reliable D call. The V and J ends lost 0 bases and 10 bases respectively, with 6 bases between them. The CDR3 is made up of 11 amino acids. Germline V lookup: CDR1 DFQATT, CDR2 SNEGSKA (reference sequence). The CDR3 reads CSARDRGKLFF. Written as DNA, the CDR3 is TGCAGTGCTAGAGATCGAGGAAAACTGTTTTTT.